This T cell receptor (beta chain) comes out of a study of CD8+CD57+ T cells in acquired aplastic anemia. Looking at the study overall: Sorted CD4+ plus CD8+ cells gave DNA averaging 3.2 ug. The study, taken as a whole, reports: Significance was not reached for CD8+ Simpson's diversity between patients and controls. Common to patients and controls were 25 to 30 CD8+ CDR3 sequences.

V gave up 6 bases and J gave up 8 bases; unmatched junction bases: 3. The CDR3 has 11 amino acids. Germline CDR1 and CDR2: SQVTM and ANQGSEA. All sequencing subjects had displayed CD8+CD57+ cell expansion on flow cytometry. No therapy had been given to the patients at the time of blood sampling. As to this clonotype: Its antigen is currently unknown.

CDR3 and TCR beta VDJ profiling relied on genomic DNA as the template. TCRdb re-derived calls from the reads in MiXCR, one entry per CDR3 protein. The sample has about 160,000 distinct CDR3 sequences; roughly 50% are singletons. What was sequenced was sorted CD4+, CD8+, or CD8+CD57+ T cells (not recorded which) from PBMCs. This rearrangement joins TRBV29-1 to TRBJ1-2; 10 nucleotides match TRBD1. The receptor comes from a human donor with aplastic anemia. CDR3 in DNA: TGCAGCGTACCGGGACAGGGGGGCTACACCTTC. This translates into CSVPGQGGYTF.